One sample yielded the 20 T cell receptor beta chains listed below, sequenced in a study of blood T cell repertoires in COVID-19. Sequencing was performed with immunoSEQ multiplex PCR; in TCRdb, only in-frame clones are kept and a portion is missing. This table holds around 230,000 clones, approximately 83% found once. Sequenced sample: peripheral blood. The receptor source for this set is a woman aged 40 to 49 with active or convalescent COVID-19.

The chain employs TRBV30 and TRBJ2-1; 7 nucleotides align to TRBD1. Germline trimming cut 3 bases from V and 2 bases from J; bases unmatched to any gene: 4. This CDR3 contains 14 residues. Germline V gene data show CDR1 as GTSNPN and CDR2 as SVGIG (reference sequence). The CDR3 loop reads CAWSTGAPYNEQFF. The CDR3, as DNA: TGTGCCTGGAGCACAGGGGCCCCCTACAATGAGCAGTTCTTC.

As DNA, the CDR3 is TGTGCCAGCAGCTTCAGTTCCGGGACAGGTGGAAACACCATATATTTT. Protein sequence: CASSFSSGTGGNTIYF. The chain employs TRBV11-3 and TRBJ1-3, with 8 bases that match TRBD1. CDR3 length: 16 residues. Germline CDR1 reads SGHNT; CDR2 reads YENEEA. V lost 3 bases to trimming and J lost 3 bases; unmatched junction nucleotides: 7.

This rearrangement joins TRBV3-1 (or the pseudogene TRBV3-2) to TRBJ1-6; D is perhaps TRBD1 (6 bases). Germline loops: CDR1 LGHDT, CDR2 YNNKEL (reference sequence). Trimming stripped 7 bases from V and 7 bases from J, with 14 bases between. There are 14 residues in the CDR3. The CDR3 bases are TGTGCCAGCAACCCTGGACAGCCGAATTCACCCCTCCACTTT. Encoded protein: CASNPGQPNSPLHF.

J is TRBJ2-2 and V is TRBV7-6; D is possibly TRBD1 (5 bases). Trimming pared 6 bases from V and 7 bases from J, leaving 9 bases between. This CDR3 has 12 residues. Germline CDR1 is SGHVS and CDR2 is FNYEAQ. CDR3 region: CASRGLVGELFF. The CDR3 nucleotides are TGTGCCAGCAGGGGGCTGGTCGGGGAGCTGTTTTTT. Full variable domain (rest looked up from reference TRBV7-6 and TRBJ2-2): GAGVSQSPRYKVTKRGQDVALRCDPISGHVSLYWYRQALGQGPEFLTYFNYEAQQDKSGLPNDRFSAERPEGSISTLTIQRTEQRDSAMYRCASRGLVGELFFGEGSRLTVL.

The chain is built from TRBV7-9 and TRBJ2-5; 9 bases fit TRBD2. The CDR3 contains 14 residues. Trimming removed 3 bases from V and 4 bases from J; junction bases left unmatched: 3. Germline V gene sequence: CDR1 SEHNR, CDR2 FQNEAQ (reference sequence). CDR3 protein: CASSLGLAAETQYF. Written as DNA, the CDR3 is TGTGCCAGCAGCTTGGGACTAGCAGCAGAGACCCAGTACTTC.

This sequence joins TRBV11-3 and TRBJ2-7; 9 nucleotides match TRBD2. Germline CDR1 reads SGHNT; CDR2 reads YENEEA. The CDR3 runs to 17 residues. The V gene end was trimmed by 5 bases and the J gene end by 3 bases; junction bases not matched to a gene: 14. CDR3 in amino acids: CASSPRVSGRGGYEQYF. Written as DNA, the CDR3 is TGTGCCAGCAGCCCCCGCGTTAGCGGGAGAGGGGGCTACGAGCAGTACTTC.

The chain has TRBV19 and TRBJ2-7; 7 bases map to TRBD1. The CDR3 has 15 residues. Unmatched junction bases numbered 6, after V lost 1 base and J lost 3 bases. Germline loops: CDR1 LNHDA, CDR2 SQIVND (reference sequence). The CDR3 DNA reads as TGTGCCAGTAGTATAGGAGTTGCAGGGGGCTACGAGCAGTACTTC. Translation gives CASSIGVAGGYEQYF. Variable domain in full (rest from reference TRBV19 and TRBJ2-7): DGGITQSPKYLFRKEGQNVTLSCEQNLNHDAMYWYRQDPGQGLRLIYYSQIVNDFQKGDIAEGYSVSREKKESFPLTVTSAQKNPTAFYLCASSIGVAGGYEQYFGPGTRLTVT.

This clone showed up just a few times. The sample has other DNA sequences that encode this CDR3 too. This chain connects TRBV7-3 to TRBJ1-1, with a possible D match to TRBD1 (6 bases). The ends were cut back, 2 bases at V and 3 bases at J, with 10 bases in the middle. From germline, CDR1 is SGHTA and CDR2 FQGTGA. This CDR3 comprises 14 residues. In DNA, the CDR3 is TGTGCCAGCAGCTTAGGGGGCCTGGACACTGAAGCTTTCTTT. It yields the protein CASSLGGLDTEAFF. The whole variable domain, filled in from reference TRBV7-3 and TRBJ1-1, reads GAGVSQTPSNKVTEKGKYVELRCDPISGHTALYWYRQSLGQGPEFLIYFQGTGAADDSGLPNDRFFAVRPEGSVSTLKIQRTERGDSAVYLCASSLGGLDTEAFFGQGTRLTVV.

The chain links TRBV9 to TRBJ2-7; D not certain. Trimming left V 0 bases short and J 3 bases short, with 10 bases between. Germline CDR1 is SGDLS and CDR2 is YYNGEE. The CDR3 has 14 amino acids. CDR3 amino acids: CASSVAVGLYEQYF. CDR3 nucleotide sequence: TGTGCCAGCAGCGTAGCGGTGGGCCTCTACGAGCAGTACTTC.

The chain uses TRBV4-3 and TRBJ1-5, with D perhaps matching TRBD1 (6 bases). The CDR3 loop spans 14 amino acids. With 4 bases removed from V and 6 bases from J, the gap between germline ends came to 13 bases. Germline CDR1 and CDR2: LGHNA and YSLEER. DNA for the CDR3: TGCGCCAGCAGCCCCGGGGGGGCAGGTCAGCCCCAGCATTTT. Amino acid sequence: CASSPGGAGQPQHF.

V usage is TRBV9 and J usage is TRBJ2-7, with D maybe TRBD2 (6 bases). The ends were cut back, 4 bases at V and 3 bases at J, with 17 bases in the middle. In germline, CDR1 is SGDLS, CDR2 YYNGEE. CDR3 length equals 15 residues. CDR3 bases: TGTGCCAGCAGCTCCTCGGGACTGTTGGGCTACGAGCAGTACTTC. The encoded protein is CASSSSGLLGYEQYF. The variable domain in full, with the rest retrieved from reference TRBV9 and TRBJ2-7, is DSGVTQTPKHLITATGQRVTLRCSPRSGDLSVYWYQQSLDQGLQFLIQYYNGEERAKGNILERFSAQQFPDLHSELNLSSLELGDSALYFCASSSSGLLGYEQYFGPGTRLTVT.

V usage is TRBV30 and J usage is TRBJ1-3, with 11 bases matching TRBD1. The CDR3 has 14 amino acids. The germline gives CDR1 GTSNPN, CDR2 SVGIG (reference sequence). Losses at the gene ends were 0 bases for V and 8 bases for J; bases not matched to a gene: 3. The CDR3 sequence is CAWSVQGQGDTIYF. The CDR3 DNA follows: TGTGCCTGGAGTGTACAGGGACAGGGGGACACCATATATTTT.

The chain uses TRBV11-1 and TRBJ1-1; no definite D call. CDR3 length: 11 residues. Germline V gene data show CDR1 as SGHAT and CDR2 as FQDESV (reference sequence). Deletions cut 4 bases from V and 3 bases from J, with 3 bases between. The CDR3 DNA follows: TGTGCCAGCAGCTCCTACACTGAAGCTTTCTTT. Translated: CASSSYTEAFF.

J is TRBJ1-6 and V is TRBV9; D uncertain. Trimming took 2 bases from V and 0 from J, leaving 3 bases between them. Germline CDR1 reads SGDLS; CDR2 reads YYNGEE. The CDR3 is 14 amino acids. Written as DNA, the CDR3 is TGTGCCAGCAGCGTTCTCTCCTATAATTCACCCCTCCACTTT. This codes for CASSVLSYNSPLHF. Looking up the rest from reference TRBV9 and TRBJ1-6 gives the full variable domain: DSGVTQTPKHLITATGQRVTLRCSPRSGDLSVYWYQQSLDQGLQFLIQYYNGEERAKGNILERFSAQQFPDLHSELNLSSLELGDSALYFCASSVLSYNSPLHFGNGTRLTVT.

The CDR3, as DNA: TGTGCCAGTAGTATTCGGAATGGGCAGGGGAGCGCCTACGAGCAGTACTTC. It translates to CASSIRNGQGSAYEQYF. J is TRBJ2-7 and V is TRBV19, with D perhaps TRBD1 (6 bases). V lost 3 bases and J lost 2, with 20 bases in between. CDR1 is LNHDA, CDR2 SQIVND, per germline (reference sequence). The CDR3 has 17 amino acids.

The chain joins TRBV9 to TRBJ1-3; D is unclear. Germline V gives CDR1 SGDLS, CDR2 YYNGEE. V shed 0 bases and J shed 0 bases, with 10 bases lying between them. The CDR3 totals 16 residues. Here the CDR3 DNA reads TGTGCCAGCAGCGTAGATCAGTACCCCTCTGGAAACACCATATATTTT. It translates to CASSVDQYPSGNTIYF.

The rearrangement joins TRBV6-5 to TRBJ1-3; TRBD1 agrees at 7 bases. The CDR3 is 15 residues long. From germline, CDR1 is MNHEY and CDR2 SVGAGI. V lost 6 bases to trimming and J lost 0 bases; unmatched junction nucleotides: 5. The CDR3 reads CASRDRLLSGNTIYF. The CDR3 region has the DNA TGTGCCAGCAGGGACAGGCTCCTCTCTGGAAACACCATATATTTT.

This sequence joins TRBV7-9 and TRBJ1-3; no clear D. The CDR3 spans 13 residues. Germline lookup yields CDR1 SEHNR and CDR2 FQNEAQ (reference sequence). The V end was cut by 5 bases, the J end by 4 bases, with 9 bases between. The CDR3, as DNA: TGTGCCAGCAGCCGTGACGGGGGAAACACCATATATTTT. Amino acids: CASSRDGGNTIYF.

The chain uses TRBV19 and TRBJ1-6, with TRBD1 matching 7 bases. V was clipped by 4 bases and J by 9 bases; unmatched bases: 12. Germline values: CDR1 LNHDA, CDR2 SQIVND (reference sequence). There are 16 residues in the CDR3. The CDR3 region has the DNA TGTGCCAGTAGTACCTACTCGACAGGGTTTGGTTCACCCCTCCACTTT. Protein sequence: CASSTYSTGFGSPLHF.

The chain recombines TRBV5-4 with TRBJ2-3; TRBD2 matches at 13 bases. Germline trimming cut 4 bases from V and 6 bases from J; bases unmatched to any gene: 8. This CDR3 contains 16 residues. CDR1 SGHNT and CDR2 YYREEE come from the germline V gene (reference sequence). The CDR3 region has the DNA TGTGCCAGCAGCGTTCTGGGACTAGCGGGACCGGATACGCAGTATTTT. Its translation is CASSVLGLAGPDTQYF.